These 7 T cell receptor beta chains came from one sample sequenced in a study of T cells after posttransplantation cyclophosphamide. Some clones are missing from TCRdb's copy, which holds only in-frame ones; the method was immunoSEQ multiplex PCR. The data show 10,000 to 13,000 clones, approximately 95% seen once. The sample comprised naive CD8+ T cells sorted from PBMCs. These receptors came from a man between 25 and 39 years old in good health and a related stem cell transplant donor.

The chain is built from TRBV27 and TRBJ1-1, with D perhaps matching TRBD1 (6 bases). This CDR3 spans 16 amino acids. V was trimmed by 2 bases and J by 0 bases, leaving 13 bases between them. Germline loops: CDR1 MNHEY, CDR2 SMNVEV (reference sequence). The CDR3 sequence: CASSLKGDLLNTEAFF. DNA for the CDR3: TGTGCCAGCAGTTTAAAGGGGGACCTATTGAACACTGAAGCTTTCTTT.

The chain has TRBV6-6 and TRBJ1-1; no reliable D call. Germline CDR1 reads MNHNY; CDR2 reads SVGAGI (reference sequence). This CDR3 is built from 16 residues. V was trimmed by 0 bases and J by 0 bases, leaving 11 bases between them. The chain's CDR3 is CASSYSELFMNTEAFF. The CDR3, as DNA: TGTGCCAGCAGTTACTCGGAGTTATTCATGAACACTGAAGCTTTCTTT.

This clone was observed once. This chain connects TRBV27 to TRBJ1-1; weak D call: TRBD1 (6 bases). V gave up 2 bases and J gave up 4 bases, with 11 bases separating them. CDR3 length: 14 amino acids. CDR1 is MNHEY, CDR2 SMNVEV, per germline (reference sequence). The CDR3: CASSLGGASTEAFF. DNA of the CDR3: TGTGCCAGCAGTTTAGGGGGGGCTAGCACTGAAGCTTTCTTT.

The sample holds one count of this clone. The CDR3 sequence is CASTLAYANRGYGYTF. The CDR3, as DNA: TGTGCCAGCACCCTCGCATATGCAAATCGAGGCTATGGCTACACCTTC. The chain employs TRBV5-6 and TRBJ1-2, with no clear D. Germline V CDR1 and CDR2: SGHDT, YYEEEE. Trimming took 6 bases from V and 4 from J, leaving 22 bases between them. This CDR3 has 16 amino acids.

The chain has TRBV6-5 and TRBJ2-3; TRBD2 aligns across 9 bases. Germline assignment: CDR1 MNHEY and CDR2 SVGAGI. J was trimmed by 0 bases and V by 4 bases; bases with no gene match: 2. This CDR3 comprises 15 residues. CDR3 amino acids: CASSSLAGSTDTQYF. CDR3 sequence (DNA): TGTGCCAGCAGTTCTCTAGCGGGGAGCACAGATACGCAGTATTTT.

The J gene is TRBJ2-3, the V gene TRBV7-2, with D uncertain. The germline V gene has CDR1 SGHTA and CDR2 FQGNSA. CDR3 length equals 14 residues. V was trimmed by 0 bases and J by 5 bases, leaving 9 bases between them. CDR3 sequence: CASSLAISGDTQYF. The CDR3 nucleotides read TGTGCCAGCAGCTTAGCAATCTCGGGAGATACGCAGTATTTT.

The chain recombines TRBV5-4 with TRBJ2-5, with 8 nucleotides matching TRBD1. The CDR3 is 15 amino acids. Germline V lookup: CDR1 SGHNT, CDR2 YYREEE (reference sequence). Trimming at V came to 1 base and at J to 5 bases, leaving 7 bases not matched to a gene. The CDR3 DNA reads TGTGCCAGCAGCTTGACCGACAGGGGATTGGAGACCCAGTACTTC. As protein: CASSLTDRGLETQYF. Complete variable domain (other parts from reference TRBV5-4 and TRBJ2-5): ETGVTQSPTHLIKTRGQQVTLRCSSQSGHNTVSWYQQALGQGPQFIFQYYREEENGRGNFPPRFSGLQFPNYSSELNVNALELDDSALYLCASSLTDRGLETQYFGPGTRLLVL.